The T cell receptor beta chain under discussion was sequenced for a study of cytomegalovirus exposure and HLA in healthy donors. About the study: The 120 validation repertoires, a later analysis reported, used the same platform as the 550 to 800 first-cohort repertoires.

Profiled with immunoSEQ multiplex PCR; TCRdb holds only in-frame clones, not every one. This sample carries 150,000 to 200,000 clones, 85% of them seen once, and the ten largest clones take more than 15%. Study-wide findings and caveats: As confirmed in vitro, a few CMV-associated chains were specific for CMV antigens. Researchers catalogued 160 or so TCR beta chains as cytomegalovirus-associated.

A note on this clone: The antigen is undetermined.

This receptor was taken from a man between 18 and 29 years old in good health and CMV-seropositive. The specimen was PBMCs.

The CDR3 spells CASTQGGERTNEQFF. CDR3 nucleotide sequence: TGTGCCAGCACCCAAGGTGGGGAGCGTACGAATGAGCAGTTCTTC. This chain joins TRBV2 and TRBJ2-1, with a tentative D call TRBD2 (5 bases). The CDR3 is made up of 15 amino acids. The V gene's germline CDR1 is SNHLY and CDR2 FYNNEI. The ends were cut back, 7 bases at V and 7 bases at J, with 20 bases in the middle.